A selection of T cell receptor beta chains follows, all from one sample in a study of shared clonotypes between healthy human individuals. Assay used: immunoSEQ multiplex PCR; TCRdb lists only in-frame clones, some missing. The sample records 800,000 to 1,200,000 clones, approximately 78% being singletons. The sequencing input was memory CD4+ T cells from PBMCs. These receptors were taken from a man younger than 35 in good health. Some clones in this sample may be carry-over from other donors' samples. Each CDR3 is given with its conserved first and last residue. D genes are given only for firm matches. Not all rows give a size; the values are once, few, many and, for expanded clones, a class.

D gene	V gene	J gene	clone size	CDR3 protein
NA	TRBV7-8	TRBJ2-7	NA	CASSLDGGTRIYEQYF
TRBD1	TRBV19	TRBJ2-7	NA	CASRTGGGTYEQYF
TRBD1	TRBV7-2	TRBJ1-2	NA	CASSSGTGTNCGYTF
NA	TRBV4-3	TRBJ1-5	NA	CASSLGSGSNQPQHF
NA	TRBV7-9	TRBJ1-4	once	CASTEGRYSNEKLFF
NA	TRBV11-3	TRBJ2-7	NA	CASSLGGDAYEQYF
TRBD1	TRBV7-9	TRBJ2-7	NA	CASSQLGTAYEQYF
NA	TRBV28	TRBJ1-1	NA	CASSLRAGYSITEAFF
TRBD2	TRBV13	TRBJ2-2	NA	CASSRLAEGGELFF
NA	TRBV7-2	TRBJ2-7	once	CASSRDGVFSYEQYF
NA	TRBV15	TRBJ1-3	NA	CATSRVARNTIYF
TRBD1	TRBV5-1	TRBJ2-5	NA	CASSRGTGSQETQYF
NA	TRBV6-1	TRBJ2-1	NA	CASSEGLGTYNEQFF
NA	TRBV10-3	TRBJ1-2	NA	CAIREGQEPNYGYTF
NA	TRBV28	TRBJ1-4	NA	CASGEGGATNEKLFF
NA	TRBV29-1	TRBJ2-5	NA	CSVEKVTQETQYF
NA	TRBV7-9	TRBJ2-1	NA	CASSSGLSEAQFF
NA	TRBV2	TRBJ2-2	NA	CASSEMGLNTGELFF
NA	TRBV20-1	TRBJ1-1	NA	CSARERQKPFF
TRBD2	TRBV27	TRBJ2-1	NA	CASSLFMSASGRVSQFF
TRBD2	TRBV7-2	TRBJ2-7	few	CASSRAAGADEQYF
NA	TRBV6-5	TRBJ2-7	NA	CASGSTTYEQYF
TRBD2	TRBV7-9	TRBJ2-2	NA	CASSSGLAGVAGELFF
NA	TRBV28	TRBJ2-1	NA	CASSLSLRNYNEQFF
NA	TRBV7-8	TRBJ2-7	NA	CASSPPTGAYEQYF
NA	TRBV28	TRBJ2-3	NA	CASSATDTQYF
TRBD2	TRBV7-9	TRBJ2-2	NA	CASSSSGTYTGELFF